This T cell receptor beta chain was found in a study of cytomegalovirus exposure and HLA in healthy donors (dated by TCRdb to about 2017). Some background on the complete study: An earlier analysis of some 600 of the donors reported roughly 300 Gb of sequence data and 95 million to 140 million unique TCR beta sequences obtained from some 200 million T cells. An early release that covered about 640 HLA-typed donors contained about 300 gigabases of sequencing data and tens of millions of unique TCR sequences. Of the roughly 390 genotyped donors, roughly 85% fell in the genetic ancestry cluster associated with self-reported Caucasian donors. The study aimed to test whether cataloging public T cell receptors could reveal signatures of past pathogen exposure. The T cell repertoires of several hundred subjects were profiled by immunosequencing and related to cytomegalovirus serostatus. In addition to the first cohort of around 670 subjects, a separate validation cohort of some 120 different subjects was used. The study combined high-throughput TCR immunosequencing, statistical association of individual TCRs with disease status, and machine learning to predict cytomegalovirus infection status. A later analysis re-analyzed previously published TCR beta repertoires from 500 to 700 donors and added high-resolution HLA genotyping to study TCR occurrence patterns. In the later analysis, no new phenotypic data were used to find candidate immune exposures; instead, reliance was placed on TCR beta sequences and their occurrence across donors. In an earlier analysis of several hundred of the donors, high-throughput TCR beta sequencing was used to judge whether each TCR beta V gene segment behaved as functional or pseudogenic. Alongside the repertoire data, information on donor age, sex, ethnicity and CMV serostatus was compiled. A later genetic analysis used genome-wide SNP genotypes for about 60% of the roughly 700 donors, treating that subset as a discovery cohort. Every repertoire in the discovery cohort had been generated on one and the same sequencing platform. HLA typing included class I and class II loci at four-digit resolution. The number of typed donors differed by locus: about 629-630 for A, B, C, DRB1 and DQB1; 522 for DQA1; 606 for DPA1; and 400 to 480 for DPB1. Roughly five DR-DQ haplotypes were handled as single units for association and clustering, since linkage in the cohort was strong. Across around 400 genotyped donors of the cohort, an average of about 240,000 unique TCR beta nucleotide sequences per donor were sequenced, and roughly 18% of those sequences were non-productive. What the research found in general, with its limitations: Most TCR sequences were seen in very few donors, while some public TCRs were found in many individuals. V-gene and J-gene trimming of TCR beta chains was associated with a missense DCLRE1C variant in a later genetic analysis, and the association was replicated in an independent cohort. Assigning TCR associations to individual alleles was difficult when HLA alleles, especially DR and DQ, strongly co-occurred. According to a later analysis, most CMV-associated TCR beta chains appeared to be HLA-restricted, and the HLA associations seemed to be driven largely by CMV exposure. The authors suggested that the approach could potentially be extended to other disease states and immunological phenotypes. Fewer than 20 rarely observed V segments, including chromosome 9 orphons, were excluded from the earlier analysis of a few hundred of the donors because counts were too low. In both the original and validation cohorts, the classifier was reported to diagnose cytomegalovirus status with high specificity and sensitivity. A further reported finding was that TCR beta sequences accurately predicted the HLA-A and HLA-B alleles for most subjects in the first cohort. A group of highly shared sequence variants was considered likely to be a technical artifact of the sequencing pipeline. The study gave a list of under 200 TCR beta chains associated with cytomegalovirus. Correlated functional status among segregating V segments might be attributable to linkage disequilibrium, but an unknown experimental factor could not be ruled out. In this cohort, only TCR beta chains were sequenced, and detectable features were limited by the absence of alpha or paired-chain data. The 87-base-pair reads could not distinguish some IMGT-functional V segments, including TRBV6-2 and TRBV6-3, so those segments were excluded. A few of the identified cytomegalovirus-associated TCR beta chains were confirmed in vitro to be specific for cytomegalovirus antigens. For the cohort, immune exposure information was limited to CMV serostatus. According to a later analysis, TCR association rates differed among HLA loci, with DRB1 alleles showing the most associated TCRs and HLA-C alleles showing the fewest. In a later analysis, 15,000 to 20,000 TCR beta sequences were associated with specific HLA alleles at a false discovery rate of 0.05. In a later analysis, HLA-associated TCR beta chains were found to be more clonally expanded and to have lower generation probabilities than equally common non-associated chains. According to a later genetic analysis, donors in an Asian-associated ancestry cluster had fewer N-insertions in productive TCRs than the approximately 670-donor mean. Because HLA typing was unavailable for some donors at each locus, only the typed subset was used in association tests. According to a later analysis, parvovirus B19, influenza, CMV and Epstein-Barr virus appeared linked to several top co-occurrence clusters. Sequencing depth was assumed to be roughly uniform across donors in the presence/absence analyses, though that assumption may not hold. Broadly in line with IMGT annotations, most TCR beta V segments showed up in productive rearrangements about 90% or about 30% of the time in an earlier analysis of 450 to 750 of the donors.

V is reduced by 5 bases and J by 5 bases, leaving a spacing of 24 bases between them. The germline V gene sets CDR1 to SGHTA and CDR2 to FQGNSA. The CDR3 spans 17 residues, from the cysteine through the phenylalanine. CDR3 DNA only is kept here, 51 bases in frame from base 1. On this clone: What this receptor recognizes is not known. No base quality values were provided; no much bigger clone lies one nucleotide off.

In total, roughly 710 healthy bone marrow donors made up the cohort. At the time of sampling, every cohort member was nominally healthy, though immune exposures that went unrecorded were likely present. The donor tested CMV seronegative and was one of the 352 seronegative cohort members. Every donor gave a peripheral blood sample, and the peripheral blood mononuclear cells from that sample were used for TCR beta sequencing. Genomic DNA was extracted from the blood cell samples with the Qiagen DNeasy Blood Extraction Kit. The protocol used for the library was the immunoSEQ multiplex PCR assay. The multiplex PCR relied on a mix of 60 forward primers for TCR Vbeta segments and 13 reverse primers for TCR Jbeta segments. Amplification of the CDR3 region of rearranged TCR beta genes was performed with a multiplex PCR assay on genomic DNA. The amplified TCR beta libraries were sequenced on the Illumina HiSeq System as 87-base-pair reads. The study's own analysis went as follows. A later analysis tallied around 82 million unique TCR beta chains across the 660 or so repertoires, and 10 million to 11 million of those chains were shared by two or more donors. Raw reads were error-corrected and collapsed into unique sequences with a nearest-neighbor algorithm that merged closely related sequences to remove PCR and sequencing errors. CDR3 sequences were aligned to IMGT reference sequences to assign V, D and J gene segments. Each retained sequence needed at least a six-nucleotide match to both a V gene segment and a J gene segment. A rearrangement was called productive if the CDR3 had no stop codons and remained in frame with V and J, and every other rearrangement was called non-productive. Following IMGT convention, CDR3 was defined as the stretch from the second conserved V-encoded cysteine to the conserved J-encoded phenylalanine. The earlier analysis of approximately 500 of the donors excluded sequences that lacked an unambiguous match to a single V gene segment. In an earlier analysis of a few hundred of the donors, V segments were called functional above 56.7% productive rearrangements and were called segregating when the between-donor standard deviation exceeded 5%. A statistical classification framework was built to diagnose cytomegalovirus status from the catalog of TCR beta chain sequences. V and J gene assignment, in a later analysis, came from comparing TCR nucleotide sequences with IMGT/GENE-DB human TR gene sequences. A later analysis assigned CDR3 sequences and most-parsimonious VDJ recombination scenarios with the TCRdist pipeline. A later analysis defined each TCR beta chain by its CDR3 amino acid sequence plus V-gene family, and excluded reads lacking a unique V-gene family. A later analysis removed nearly 600 highly shared, low-generation-probability nucleotide sequences to deal with suspected cross-contamination and a sequencing artifact. For each public chain, a later analysis derived a clonal expansion index from normalized ranks of inferred template counts within each repertoire. In a later analysis, generation probabilities were computed using a VDJ recombination model fitted to out-of-frame rearrangements, and the results were checked against IGoR. A later analysis scored TCR-TCR, TCR-HLA and TCR-CMV co-occurrence with hypergeometric tests, applying a repertoire-size bias correction to TCR pairs. A later analysis estimated false discovery rates by permuting HLA or CMV assignments 20 times. In a later analysis, co-occurring TCRs were grouped using DBSCAN, and TCRdist sequence similarity was added for clustering within HLA-allele-positive subsets. For co-occurrence clustering, repertoires with fewer than 30,000 or more than 120,000 public chains were excluded, along with four to six repertoires with anomalous nucleotide sharing. The table was pulled from immuneACCESS by TCRdb, which kept in-frame rearrangements only. Such tables lose some clones; where checked, under half of the loss comes from unresolved V genes, and the rest has no known cause. Clone size and the V and J calls come from that table; the DNA yielded D and trimming. This sample lists some 77,000 clones; about 71% were detected once. Of the sample, 7% to 7.5% is held by the ten largest clones.

Sequenced sample: PBMCs. The V and J segments used are TRBV7-2 and TRBJ1-1; the D region possibly corresponds to TRBD1 (6 bases align). The receptor was isolated from a woman aged 35 to 49 in good health and CMV-seronegative. The DNA sequence is given as TGTGCCAGCAGCCACGACCGAGCCGACCCAGACAGGACTGAAGCTTTCTTT. Its translation reads: CASSHDRADPDRTEAFF.